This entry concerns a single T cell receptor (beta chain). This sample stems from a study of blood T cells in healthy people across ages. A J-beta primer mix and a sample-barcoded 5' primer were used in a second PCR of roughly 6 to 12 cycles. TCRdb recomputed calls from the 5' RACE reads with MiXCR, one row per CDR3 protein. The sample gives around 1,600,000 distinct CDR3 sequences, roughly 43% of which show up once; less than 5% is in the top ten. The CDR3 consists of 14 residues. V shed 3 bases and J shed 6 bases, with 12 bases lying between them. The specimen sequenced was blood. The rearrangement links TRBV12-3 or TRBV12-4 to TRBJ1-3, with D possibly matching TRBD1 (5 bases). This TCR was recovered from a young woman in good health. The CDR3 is CASSFRTNENTIYF. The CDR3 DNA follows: TGTGCCAGCAGTTTCCGGACAAACGAAAACACCATATATTTT.